The 20 T cell receptor beta chains below were found in one sample sequenced in a study of cytomegalovirus exposure and HLA in healthy donors. The PCR used 60 Vbeta and 13 Jbeta primers. Measured with immunoSEQ multiplex PCR; TCRdb has only the in-frame clones, and not every one. The repertoire holds tens of thousands of clones, with under 80% as singletons. The specimen sequenced was PBMCs. These receptors came from a male donor in good health and CMV-seropositive.

The V and J genes are TRBV4-1 and TRBJ2-1; TRBD2 aligns across 15 bases. The CDR3 sequence is 20 residues long. Per the germline V gene, CDR1 is MGHRA and CDR2 is YSYEKL. V lost 0 bases to trimming and J lost 7 bases; unmatched junction nucleotides: 13. The CDR3 is CASSQDDAVGLAGGRNEQFF. CDR3 DNA: TGCGCCAGCAGCCAAGATGACGCGGTAGGACTAGCGGGAGGGCGGAATGAGCAGTTCTTC.

The chain uses TRBV7-9 and TRBJ1-6; tentative D call: TRBD1 (5 bases). V was shortened by 5 bases and J by 8 bases, with 19 bases between the two germline ends. Germline V gives CDR1 SEHNR, CDR2 FQNEAQ (reference sequence). The CDR3 consists of 16 residues. This CDR3 is CASSPRLLGEYSPLHF. Written as DNA, the CDR3 is TGTGCCAGCAGCCCCCGGCTCCTAGGGGAATATTCACCCCTCCACTTT.

The V gene is TRBV10-3, the J gene TRBJ2-2, with D maybe TRBD2 (5 bases). This CDR3 is 16 amino acids long. CDR1 ENHRY and CDR2 SYGVKD come from the germline V gene. V lost 6 bases, J lost 6 bases, and 20 bases lay in between. The CDR3 nucleotides are TGTGCCATCAGCACTGCCGGGGTACAGAGGGCCGGGGAGCTGTTTTTT. Its protein is CAISTAGVQRAGELFF.

This rearrangement joins TRBV5-4 to TRBJ1-2, with TRBD1 as a possible D gene (5 bases). V lost 0 bases and J lost 7, with 10 bases in between. The CDR3 runs to 13 residues. Germline V lookup: CDR1 SGHNT, CDR2 YYREEE (reference sequence). The CDR3 loop is CASSLEGATGYTF. Here the CDR3 DNA reads TGTGCCAGCAGCTTGGAAGGGGCGACTGGCTACACCTTC.

The V and J genes are TRBV7-9 and TRBJ2-2; D gene uncertain. This CDR3 spans 16 amino acids. V lost 0 bases to trimming and J lost 0 bases, with 8 bases between them. Germline V gives CDR1 SEHNR, CDR2 FQNEAQ (reference sequence). The CDR3 loop is CASSLALAANTGELFF. The CDR3 nucleotides are TGTGCCAGCAGCTTAGCGTTGGCAGCGAACACCGGGGAGCTGTTTTTT.

Turning to this clone: This sample includes further DNA sequences coding for the same CDR3. The chain has TRBV27 and TRBJ2-3, with D possibly TRBD2 on 5 matching bases. This CDR3 has 16 residues. V was clipped by 0 bases and J by 4 bases, with 14 bases between them. Germline assignment: CDR1 MNHEY and CDR2 SMNVEV (reference sequence). CDR3 DNA sequence: TGTGCCAGCAGTTTATCGAGAACTAGTCTCGCAGATACGCAGTATTTT. It codes for CASSLSRTSLADTQYF.

The chain joins TRBV29-1 to TRBJ1-2, with TRBD1 matching 9 bases. Germline CDR1 reads SQVTM; CDR2 reads ANQGSEA. The CDR3 is 14 residues long. V shed 7 bases and J 4 bases; nucleotides not matched to a gene: 10. The CDR3 here is CSAYADRGIYGYTF. The CDR3 nucleotides read TGCAGCGCCTACGCGGACAGGGGAATCTATGGCTACACCTTC.

The V and J genes are TRBV9 and TRBJ1-1; 7 bases map to TRBD1. V lost 2 bases and J lost 8; bases outside the gene matches: 6. This CDR3 has 13 amino acids. The germline V gene has CDR1 SGDLS and CDR2 YYNGEE. The CDR3 nucleotides are TGTGCCAGCAGCGTGCAGGGGGGAGAAGAAGCTTTCTTT. Protein product: CASSVQGGEEAFF.

This clone has just one count. The chain couples TRBV7-8 to TRBJ2-7, with 9 bases aligning to TRBD1. CDR3 length: 14 amino acids. V was pared by 4 bases and J by 3 bases, with 4 bases of the junction left unmatched. CDR1 and CDR2 from the germline V gene are SGHVS and FQNEAQ. The CDR3 bases are TGTGCCAGCAGCTGGGACAGGGTGGACTACGAGCAGTACTTC. Translating it yields CASSWDRVDYEQYF.

This sequence joins TRBV10-3 and TRBJ2-5; 7 nucleotides agree with TRBD2. Germline V gene data show CDR1 as ENHRY and CDR2 as SYGVKD. The length of the CDR3 is 14 residues. V shed 4 bases and J 0 bases; nucleotides not matched to a gene: 2. The CDR3, as DNA: TGTGCCATCAGTGCTAGCGGTAACCAAGAGACCCAGTACTTC. Its protein is CAISASGNQETQYF.

This clone showed up just once. The chain combines TRBV15 with TRBJ2-2, with D perhaps TRBD1 (8 bases). The ends were cut back, 2 bases at V and 10 bases at J, with 20 bases in the middle. Germline V CDR1 and CDR2: LNHNV, YYDKDF (reference sequence). This CDR3 is 16 amino acids long. The CDR3 protein is CATSRIRQGRGAELFF. DNA for the CDR3: TGTGCCACCAGCAGAATCCGACAGGGGAGGGGAGCGGAGCTGTTTTTT.

The chain couples TRBV5-1 to TRBJ2-3, with 7 bases fitting TRBD2. This CDR3 is built from 17 residues. In germline, CDR1 is SGHRS, CDR2 YFSETQ. With 4 bases clipped from V and 6 bases from J, the junction kept 17 bases outside the gene matches. The CDR3 region has the DNA TGCGCCAGCAGCAGCCAGGTCGGCGCGGGAGTTGCCGATACGCAGTATTTT. Residues: CASSSQVGAGVADTQYF.

The rearrangement links TRBV27 to TRBJ1-5; 8 bases match TRBD1. After removal of 3 bases from V and 7 bases from J, the junction contained 5 bases not matched to a gene. Germline V CDR1 and CDR2: MNHEY, SMNVEV (reference sequence). CDR3 length: 14 amino acids. Written as DNA, the CDR3 is TGTGCCAGCAGTTTGCCGGGACAGGACCAGCCCCAGCATTTT. Protein: CASSLPGQDQPQHF.

The V and J genes are TRBV2 and TRBJ2-7; 9 nucleotides agree with TRBD1. V dropped 2 bases and J dropped 5; count of bases not matched to a gene: 10. The CDR3 has 16 residues. CDR1 SNHLY and CDR2 FYNNEI come from the germline V gene. In DNA form, the CDR3 reads TGTGCCAGCAGTGAACTAAGACCGGGACAGGGAAACGAGCAGTACTTC. Translation: CASSELRPGQGNEQYF. Drawing the rest from reference TRBV2 and TRBJ2-7, the complete variable domain is EPEVTQTPSHQVTQMGQEVILRCVPISNHLYFYWYRQILGQKVEFLVSFYNNEISEKSEIFDDQFSVERPDGSNFTLKIRSTKLEDSAMYFCASSELRPGQGNEQYFGPGTRLTVT.

V is TRBV6-6 and J is TRBJ1-1, with 8 bases identical to TRBD1. The CDR3 has 13 residues. Germline-derived CDR1 and CDR2 are MNHNY and SVGAGI (reference sequence). J lost 7 bases, V lost 5 bases, and 6 bases had no gene match. CDR3 in DNA: TGTGCCAGCAGTGACAGGGGATCGAGTGAAGCTTTCTTT. This codes for CASSDRGSSEAFF.

This chain joins TRBV18 and TRBJ2-1; 7 positions match TRBD1. This CDR3 contains 15 residues. The germline V gene encodes CDR1 KGHSH and CDR2 LQKENI. With 6 bases clipped from V and 7 bases from J, the junction kept 12 bases outside the gene matches. The CDR3 reads CASSVGTGDRNEQFF. The CDR3 DNA sequence: TGTGCCAGCTCGGTTGGAACAGGGGACCGGAATGAGCAGTTCTTC.

The rearrangement joins TRBV20-1 to TRBJ1-2; the D gene is possibly TRBD1 (6 bases). Per the germline V gene, CDR1 is DFQATT and CDR2 is SNEGSKA (reference sequence). This CDR3 comprises 11 residues. V lost 8 bases, J lost 2 bases, and 9 bases lay in between. The CDR3 DNA sequence: TGCAGTTTGGGGGCGAACTATGGCTACACCTTC. Translated: CSLGANYGYTF.

The count of this clone is one. The CDR3 nucleotides are TGTGCCAGCAGCGCCAGGGCCTCCTCTGGAAACACCATATATTTT. Its translation: CASSARASSGNTIYF. The J gene is TRBJ1-3, the V gene TRBV7-8, with a weak D call TRBD1 (5 bases). V lost 5 bases and J 0 bases, leaving 11 bases between the germline ends. The length of the CDR3 is 15 residues. Germline loops: CDR1 SGHVS, CDR2 FQNEAQ.

CDR3 amino acids: CASSEYGSARYNEQFF. The CDR3 region has the DNA TGCGCCAGCAGTGAGTACGGGAGCGCCCGCTACAATGAGCAGTTCTTC. The chain employs TRBV10-1 and TRBJ2-1, with D perhaps matching TRBD2 (6 bases). The V end was cut by 1 base, the J end by 3 bases, with 13 bases between. From germline, CDR1 is WNHNN and CDR2 SYGVQD (reference sequence). CDR3 length: 16 residues.

The chain carries TRBV7-9 and TRBJ2-5; D unresolved. This CDR3 is built from 12 residues. Germline assignment: CDR1 SEHNR and CDR2 FQNEAQ (reference sequence). V lost 6 bases to trimming and J lost 5 bases, with 10 bases between them. The CDR3 region has the DNA TGTGCCAGCAGACTAAGCCAGGAGACCCAGTACTTC. Translating it yields CASRLSQETQYF.